One sample yielded the 19 T cell receptor beta chains listed below, sequenced in a study of early T cells in non-severe SARS-CoV-2 infection. From the 5' RACE reads, TCRdb called clonotypes with MiXCR, one entry per CDR3 protein. The sample has tens of thousands of distinct CDR3 sequences; about 12% are singletons. The sequencing input was whole blood. The receptor set was obtained from an adult who was a healthcare worker with PCR-confirmed SARS-CoV-2 infection or an uninfected control (not recorded which).

The rearrangement joins TRBV6-1 to TRBJ2-2; TRBD2 matches 7 bases. CDR3 size: 14 residues. Germline trimming cut 6 bases from V and 5 bases from J; bases unmatched to any gene: 6. Per the germline V gene, CDR1 is MNHNS and CDR2 is SASEGT. CDR3 bases: TGTGCCAGCAGCCGGACTAGAGGGACCGGGGAGCTGTTTTTT. It is translated as CASSRTRGTGELFF.

This clonotype was observed a handful of times. CDR3 bases: TGTGCCAGCAGCTTGACCGCAGGGACAGGGGGCGCCTACGAGCAGTACTTC. Protein: CASSLTAGTGGAYEQYF. The rearrangement uses TRBV7-9 and TRBJ2-7; 12 positions match TRBD1. Trimming removed 3 bases from V and 2 bases from J; junction bases left unmatched: 8. In germline, CDR1 is SEHNR, CDR2 FQNEAQ (reference sequence). This CDR3 has 17 amino acids.

This clonotype has a count of ten or more. The chain recombines TRBV20-1 with TRBJ2-1; 9 bases align to TRBD2. The V gene's germline CDR1 is DFQATT and CDR2 SNEGSKA (reference sequence). This CDR3 has 14 residues. Trimming removed 7 bases from V and 8 bases from J; junction bases left unmatched: 12. Here the CDR3 DNA reads TGCAGTGGGTCCTCTAGCGGGATGTTCCATGAGCAGTTCTTC. It specifies CSGSSSGMFHEQFF.

In this sample, this clonotype turned up many times. The genes are TRBV3-1 and TRBJ1-5, with a possible D match to TRBD1 (6 bases). The CDR3 has 18 residues. CDR1 is LGHDT and CDR2 is YNNKEL in the germline V gene (reference sequence). The germline V and J ends were trimmed by 4 bases and 0 bases, with 19 bases remaining between them. This CDR3 reads CASSRNPVLTGSNQPQHF. CDR3 DNA: TGTGCCAGCAGCCGCAACCCCGTCCTGACAGGTAGCAATCAGCCCCAGCATTTT.

A word on this clonotype: One end of the junction fails to match germline, which may point to a read error. This CDR3 reads CVSSPGTVYEQYF. CDR3 in DNA: TGTGTCAGCAGCCCCGGGACGGTCTACGAGCAGTACTTC. V usage is TRBV11-2 and J usage is TRBJ2-7; either TRBD1 or TRBD2 may supply D (5 bases each). Germline CDR1 is SGHAT and CDR2 is FQNNGV. This CDR3 spans 13 amino acids.

This clonotype was counted between two and nine times. The genes are TRBV28 and TRBJ2-7, with D possibly being TRBD1 or TRBD2 (5 bases each). Germline V CDR1 and CDR2: MDHEN, SYDVKM. V shed 11 bases and J shed 4 bases, with 18 bases lying between them. CDR3 length: 13 residues. The CDR3 DNA reads as TGTGCCGCGAGGGGCTCCTCATCTTACGAGCAGTACTTC. It is translated as CAARGSSSYEQYF.

The chain is built from TRBV27 and TRBJ2-7; unclear D gene. The CDR3 runs 13 residues. Germline values: CDR1 MNHEY, CDR2 SMNVEV (reference sequence). The ends were cut back, 3 bases at V and 1 base at J, with 7 bases in the middle. CDR3 loop: CASSLKVSYEQYF. For the CDR3, the DNA is TGTGCCAGCAGTTTGAAGGTATCCTACGAGCAGTACTTC.

This clonotype was detected ten times or more. The chain uses TRBV10-3 and TRBJ2-7; D not resolved. The CDR3 has 16 amino acids. The germline V gene has CDR1 ENHRY and CDR2 SYGVKD. V lost 7 bases and J lost 0, with 19 bases in between. The CDR3 reads CAINPEGADSSYEQYF. For the CDR3, the DNA is TGTGCCATCAACCCCGAAGGAGCAGATAGCTCCTACGAGCAGTACTTC.

This chain uses TRBV7-9 with TRBJ1-4, with 7 bases aligning to TRBD1. Germline lookup yields CDR1 SEHNR and CDR2 FQNEAQ (reference sequence). With 5 bases clipped from V and 7 bases from J, the junction kept 7 bases outside the gene matches. CDR3 size: 14 residues. Here the CDR3 reads CASSRDSSSEKLFF. For the CDR3, the DNA is TGTGCCAGCAGCCGGGACAGCAGTAGTGAAAAACTGTTTTTT.

This sequence joins TRBV6-1 and TRBJ1-2; 11 bases match TRBD1. V lost 6 bases, J lost 7 bases, and 10 bases stayed unmatched. CDR3 length: 15 amino acids. Germline CDR1 MNHNS, CDR2 SASEGT. This CDR3 is CASRAPGQGAFGYTF. CDR3 nucleotide sequence: TGTGCCAGCAGAGCGCCTGGACAGGGGGCCTTTGGCTACACCTTC.

The rearrangement links TRBV29-1 to TRBJ2-1; 11 nucleotides agree with TRBD2. V gave up 3 bases and J gave up 12 bases; unmatched junction bases: 7. The V gene's germline CDR1 is SQVTM and CDR2 ANQGSEA. The CDR3 is made up of 13 amino acids. The CDR3 region is CSVDLAGGSRQFF. CDR3 bases: TGCAGCGTTGATCTAGCGGGAGGATCTCGGCAGTTCTTC.

V and J are TRBV4-1 and TRBJ2-7; D not certain. This CDR3 region has 14 residues. Germline V gene lookup returns CDR1 MGHRA and CDR2 YSYEKL. V gave up 1 base and J gave up 6 bases, with 13 bases separating them. The CDR3 nucleotides are TGCGCCAGCAGCCAAGCTCGCGGTGTGGGCGAGCAGTACTTC. Translated: CASSQARGVGEQYF.

The chain carries TRBV7-9 and TRBJ2-1; D uncertain. Germline V gene sequence: CDR1 SEHNR, CDR2 FQNEAQ (reference sequence). The V and J ends lost 3 bases and 6 bases respectively, with 9 bases between them. The CDR3 has 13 amino acids. CDR3: CASSLLSGNEQFF. DNA for the CDR3: TGTGCCAGCAGCTTGTTGTCGGGCAATGAGCAGTTCTTC.

This clonotype occurred a few times. The rearrangement joins TRBV18 to TRBJ1-5; D is unresolved. This CDR3 has 13 amino acids. V gave up 2 bases and J gave up 3 bases, with 5 bases separating them. Per the germline V gene, CDR1 is KGHSH and CDR2 is LQKENI. CDR3 coding DNA: TGTGCCAGCTCACCAGACAACAATCAGCCCCAGCATTTT. This encodes CASSPDNNQPQHF.

The chain recombines TRBV19 with TRBJ1-5, with D tentatively TRBD1 (6 bases). The CDR3 covers 13 residues. The germline V and J ends were trimmed by 8 bases and 9 bases, with 17 bases remaining between them. The germline V gene has CDR1 LNHDA and CDR2 SQIVND (reference sequence). CDR3 region: CASSPTGPGPQHF. CDR3 in DNA: TGTGCCAGTTCACCGACAGGCCCTGGGCCCCAGCATTTT.

There are a few counts of this clonotype. The V and J genes are TRBV5-1 and TRBJ2-1, with 9 nucleotides matching TRBD1. The V segment lost 4 bases and the J segment 3 bases; nucleotides outside the gene matches: 5. This CDR3 comprises 15 residues. From germline, CDR1 is SGHRS and CDR2 YFSETQ. CDR3 region: CASSAGTGNYNEQFF. CDR3 coding DNA: TGCGCCAGCAGCGCGGGGACAGGGAACTACAATGAGCAGTTCTTC.

The chain has TRBV5-1 and TRBJ2-3; no reliable D call. The CDR3 has 14 amino acids. CDR1 and CDR2 from the germline V gene are SGHRS and YFSETQ. Deletions cut 1 base from V and 3 bases from J, with 9 bases between. The CDR3 is CASSLPSGTDTQYF. As DNA, the CDR3 is TGCGCCAGCAGCTTGCCCTCCGGTACAGATACGCAGTATTTT.

The sample holds many counts of this clonotype. The rearrangement links TRBV2 to TRBJ1-2, with 7 bases fitting TRBD1. Germline CDR1 and CDR2: SNHLY and FYNNEI. V shed 7 bases and J 8 bases; nucleotides not matched to a gene: 10. This CDR3 region has 13 residues. In DNA, the CDR3 is TGTGCCAGCACAGGAGACAGGGTCGGCGGCTACACCTTC. Encoded protein: CASTGDRVGGYTF.

This clonotype was picked up a small number of times. The chain employs TRBV7-9 and TRBJ2-5, with D possibly TRBD2 on 6 matching bases. This CDR3 has 14 amino acids. V lost 2 bases and J 1 base, leaving 8 bases between the germline ends. From germline, CDR1 is SEHNR and CDR2 FQNEAQ (reference sequence). The DNA for the CDR3 is TGTGCCAGCAGCTTATACGGGAGCCAAGAGACCCAGTACTTC. Translated, it gives CASSLYGSQETQYF.